This is a list of T cell receptor beta chains from one sample in a study of blood T cell repertoires in COVID-19. Measured with immunoSEQ multiplex PCR; TCRdb has only the in-frame clones, and not every one. The sample includes around 130,000 clones, 80% of them seen just once. Specimen: peripheral blood. The receptors come from a man aged 65-85 years with acute or convalescent COVID-19. Both conserved end residues are part of each CDR3.

V	J	CDR3
TRBV20-1	TRBJ2-1	CSASRYNEQFF
TRBV5-6	TRBJ2-7	CASSRLAGLAYEQYF
TRBV6-5	TRBJ1-1	CASSSYRSTEAFF
TRBV7-8	TRBJ2-5	CASSFSSGGGLETQYF
TRBV19	TRBJ1-1	CASSDRGFTEAFF
TRBV28	TRBJ2-7	CASSLEGHRTDEQYF
TRBV11-2	TRBJ2-7	CASSQWTGFDEQYF
TRBV9	TRBJ2-5	CASSVARGGPRSSQYF
TRBV6-2/TRBV6-3	TRBJ1-5	CASSYGTGRNQPQHF
TRBV11-2	TRBJ1-1	CASSLRQGRNTEAFF
TRBV20-1	TRBJ2-5	CSAGGAETQYF
TRBV7-2	TRBJ2-2	CASSRTSGGNTGELFF
TRBV9	TRBJ2-7	CASSGKVDKRMINEQYF
TRBV5-1	TRBJ1-2	CASSSGQGRANYGYTF
TRBV28	TRBJ1-5	CASIRQGGQPQHF
TRBV25-1	TRBJ2-7	CASSSSGTGTGWNEQYF
TRBV5-1	TRBJ1-3	CASSISGDSGNTIYF
TRBV11-1	TRBJ2-2	CASSLAPREAAGELFF
TRBV21-1	TRBJ1-5	CASSKNWVGGNQPQHF
TRBV7-2	TRBJ1-2	CASSLDGQGIYGYTF
TRBV19	TRBJ1-5	CASSIRQGEPQHF
TRBV7-2	TRBJ1-2	CASSLHGGLFVGYTF
TRBV5-5	TRBJ1-5	CASSRDRGNSNQPQHF
TRBV6-5	TRBJ1-2	CASNPDRGEGYTF
TRBV6-1	TRBJ1-4	CASSEIGGGEKLFF
TRBV6-5	TRBJ1-5	CATRGWEPQHF
TRBV18	TRBJ2-7	CASSPGQGGEQYF
TRBV15	TRBJ1-2	CATSRPGQGARFYGYTF
TRBV15	TRBJ1-4	CATSRSANEKLFF
TRBV3-1/TRBV3-2	TRBJ2-7	CASSPPRRDRSYEQYF
TRBV10-2	TRBJ2-7	CASSQREGEQYF
TRBV5-6	TRBJ2-7	CASSLGHYEQYF
TRBV5-1	TRBJ1-1	CASSSTGTGGTEAFF
TRBV28	TRBJ1-4	CASSSPGATNEKLFF
TRBV4-2	TRBJ1-2	CASRRDRDSNYGYTF
TRBV13	TRBJ1-2	CASSLSWQGDGYTF
TRBV6-5	TRBJ2-7	CASSKTMTGFEQYF
TRBV5-1	TRBJ1-2	CASSPDGEFGYTF
TRBV18	TRBJ1-1	CASSPGQADTEAFF
TRBV14	TRBJ1-5	CASSQDRGQPQHF
TRBV28	TRBJ1-2	CASSPPTGYGYTF
TRBV2	TRBJ2-5	CASSEGARKETQYF
TRBV2	TRBJ2-1	CASSELGALQLVNEQFF
TRBV11-2	TRBJ2-1	CASSLSRTTHNEQFF
TRBV29-1	TRBJ1-1	CSVGGQGNTEAFF
TRBV6-5	TRBJ1-4	CASRGSNEKLFF
TRBV20-1	TRBJ2-2	CSASVSGGGSTGELFF
TRBV7-2	TRBJ1-5	CASSLATYSNQPQHF
TRBV27	TRBJ1-1	CASSSPGRGQANTEAFF
TRBV5-4	TRBJ1-3	CASSSGQDISGNTIYF
TRBV6-5	TRBJ2-5	CASSRPTSGKETQYF
TRBV20-1	TRBJ2-1	CSASLAGGNYNEQFF
TRBV9	TRBJ2-3	CASSVSGGLTDTQYF
TRBV19	TRBJ1-6	CASQRGGGPRSPLHF